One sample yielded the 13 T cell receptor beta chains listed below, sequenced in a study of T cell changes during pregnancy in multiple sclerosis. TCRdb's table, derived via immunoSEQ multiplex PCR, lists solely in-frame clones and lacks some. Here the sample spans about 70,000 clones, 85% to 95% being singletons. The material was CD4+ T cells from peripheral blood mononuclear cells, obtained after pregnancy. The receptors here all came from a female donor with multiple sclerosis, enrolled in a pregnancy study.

CDR3 DNA sequence: TGTGCCAGCAGCTCGATGGGCGAGACCCAGTACTTC. It codes for CASSSMGETQYF. This sequence joins TRBV5-4 and TRBJ2-5; unclear D gene. CDR1 SGHNT and CDR2 YYREEE come from the germline V gene (reference sequence). V lost 3 bases, J lost 5 bases, and 8 bases lay in between. This CDR3 is 12 amino acids long.

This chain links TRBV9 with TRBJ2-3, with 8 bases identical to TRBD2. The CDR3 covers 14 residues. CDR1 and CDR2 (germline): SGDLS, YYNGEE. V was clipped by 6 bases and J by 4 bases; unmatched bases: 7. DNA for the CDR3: TGTGCCAGCAACACTAACGGGGGGGCAGATACGCAGTATTTT. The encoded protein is CASNTNGGADTQYF. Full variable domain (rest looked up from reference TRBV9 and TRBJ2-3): DSGVTQTPKHLITATGQRVTLRCSPRSGDLSVYWYQQSLDQGLQFLIQYYNGEERAKGNILERFSAQQFPDLHSELNLSSLELGDSALYFCASNTNGGADTQYFGPGTRLTVL.

CDR3 nucleotides: TGTGCCAGCAGAAGGACATTTTCTGGAAACACCATATATTTT. Translating gives CASRRTFSGNTIYF. The chain combines TRBV27 with TRBJ1-3, with D perhaps TRBD1 (5 bases). With 6 bases removed from V and 1 base from J, the gap between germline ends came to 10 bases. Germline V gene lookup returns CDR1 MNHEY and CDR2 SMNVEV (reference sequence). This CDR3 spans 14 amino acids.

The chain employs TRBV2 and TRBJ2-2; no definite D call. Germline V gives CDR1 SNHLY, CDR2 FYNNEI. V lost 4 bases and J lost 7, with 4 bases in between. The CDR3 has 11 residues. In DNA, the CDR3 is TGTGCCAGCAGTGCTAGCGGGGAGCTGTTTTTT. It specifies CASSASGELFF.

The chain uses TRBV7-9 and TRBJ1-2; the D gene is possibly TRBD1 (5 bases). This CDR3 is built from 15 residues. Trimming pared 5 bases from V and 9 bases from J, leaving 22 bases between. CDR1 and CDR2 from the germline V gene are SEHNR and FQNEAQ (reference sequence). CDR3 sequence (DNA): TGTGCCAGCAGCATACTACTTCAGGGTACTGCTAGCTACACCTTC. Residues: CASSILLQGTASYTF.

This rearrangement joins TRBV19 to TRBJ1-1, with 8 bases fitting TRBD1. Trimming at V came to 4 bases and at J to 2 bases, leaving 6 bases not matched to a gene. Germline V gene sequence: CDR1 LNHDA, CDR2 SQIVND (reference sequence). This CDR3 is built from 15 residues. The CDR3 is CASSKPRGRNTEAFF. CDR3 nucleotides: TGTGCCAGTAGTAAACCCAGGGGGCGCAACACTGAAGCTTTCTTT. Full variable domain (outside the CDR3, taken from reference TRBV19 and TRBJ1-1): DGGITQSPKYLFRKEGQNVTLSCEQNLNHDAMYWYRQDPGQGLRLIYYSQIVNDFQKGDIAEGYSVSREKKESFPLTVTSAQKNPTAFYLCASSKPRGRNTEAFFGQGTRLTVV.

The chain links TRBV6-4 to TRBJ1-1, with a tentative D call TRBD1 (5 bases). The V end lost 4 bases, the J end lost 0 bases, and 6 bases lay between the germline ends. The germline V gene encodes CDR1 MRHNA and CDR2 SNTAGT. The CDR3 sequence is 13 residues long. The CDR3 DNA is TGTGCCAGCAGTGCCAGGGTGAACACTGAAGCTTTCTTT. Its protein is CASSARVNTEAFF.

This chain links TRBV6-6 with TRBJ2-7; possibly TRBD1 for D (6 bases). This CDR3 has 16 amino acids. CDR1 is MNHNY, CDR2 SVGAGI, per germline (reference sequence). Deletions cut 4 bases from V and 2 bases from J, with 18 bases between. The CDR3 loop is CASSSPTGKVTYEQYF. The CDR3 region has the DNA TGTGCCAGCAGTTCCCCGACAGGAAAAGTAACCTACGAGCAGTACTTC.

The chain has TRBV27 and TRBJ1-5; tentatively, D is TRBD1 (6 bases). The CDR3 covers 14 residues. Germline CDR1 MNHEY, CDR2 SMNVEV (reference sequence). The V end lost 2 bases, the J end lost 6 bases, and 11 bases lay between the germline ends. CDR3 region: CASSLRVGAQPQHF. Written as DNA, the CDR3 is TGTGCCAGCAGTTTACGGGTGGGGGCTCAGCCCCAGCATTTT.

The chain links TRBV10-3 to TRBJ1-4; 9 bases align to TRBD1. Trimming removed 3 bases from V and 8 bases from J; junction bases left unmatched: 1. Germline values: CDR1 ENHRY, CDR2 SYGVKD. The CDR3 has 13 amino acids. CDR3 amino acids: CAISDGQGEKLFF. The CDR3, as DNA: TGTGCCATCAGTGACGGACAGGGGGAAAAACTGTTTTTT.

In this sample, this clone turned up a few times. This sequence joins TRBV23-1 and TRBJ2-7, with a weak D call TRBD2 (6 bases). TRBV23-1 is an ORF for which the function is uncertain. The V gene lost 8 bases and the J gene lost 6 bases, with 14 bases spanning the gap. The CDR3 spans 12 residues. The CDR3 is CASAAGTVEQYF. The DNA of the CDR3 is TGCGCCAGCGCGGCGGGGACTGTCGAGCAGTACTTC.

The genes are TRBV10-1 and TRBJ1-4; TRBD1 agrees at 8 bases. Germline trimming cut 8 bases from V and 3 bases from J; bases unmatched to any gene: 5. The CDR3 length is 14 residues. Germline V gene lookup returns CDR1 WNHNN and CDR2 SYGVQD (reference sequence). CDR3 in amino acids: CASWTGNPNEKLFF. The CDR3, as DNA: TGCGCCAGCTGGACAGGGAACCCTAATGAAAAACTGTTTTTT.

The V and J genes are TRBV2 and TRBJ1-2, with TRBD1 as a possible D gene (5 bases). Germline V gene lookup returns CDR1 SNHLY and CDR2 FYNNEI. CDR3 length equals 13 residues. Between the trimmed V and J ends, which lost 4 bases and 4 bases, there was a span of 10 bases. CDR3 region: CASSVGGRYGYTF. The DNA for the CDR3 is TGTGCCAGCAGTGTGGGGGGTCGCTATGGCTACACCTTC.